This passage covers 32 T cell receptor beta chains from one sample sequenced in a study of T cell repertoires in ileal Crohn's disease. TCRdb's table, derived via immunoSEQ multiplex PCR, lists solely in-frame clones and lacks some. The repertoire holds approximately 6,800 clones, about 74% seen once, with roughly 8.7% in the top ten. Time point defined: proximal margin of the surgical specimen (macroscopically non-inflamed). The sample consisted of ileal tissue. The receptors originated from an adult with Crohn's disease.

The V call is TRBV6-5, the J call TRBJ1-5; a possible D gene is TRBD1 (6 bases). The germline gives CDR1 MNHEY, CDR2 SVGAGI. The length of the CDR3 is 14 residues. V lost 2 bases and J 7 bases, leaving 12 bases between the germline ends. CDR3 bases: TGTGCCAGCAGTTACGGGGGGGCTGGGCAGCCCCAGCATTTT. Residues: CASSYGGAGQPQHF.

The V call is TRBV5-1, the J call TRBJ2-3; TRBD2 matches 7 bases. This CDR3 is built from 17 residues. Germline CDR1 SGHRS, CDR2 YFSETQ. J lost 6 bases, V lost 0 bases, and 13 bases had no gene match. The CDR3 DNA is TGCGCCAGCAGCTTGGCAACTGCTCGCGGGAGTCAGGATACGCAGTATTTT. Encoded protein: CASSLATARGSQDTQYF. Full variable domain (rest looked up from reference TRBV5-1 and TRBJ2-3): KAGVTQTPRYLIKTRGQQVTLSCSPISGHRSVSWYQQTPGQGLQFLFEYFSETQRNKGNFPGRFSGRQFSNSRSEMNVSTLELGDSALYLCASSLATARGSQDTQYFGPGTRLTVL.

The chain links TRBV7-8 to TRBJ1-5; 7 bases line up with TRBD1. The CDR3 has 16 amino acids. Germline V gene data show CDR1 as SGHVS and CDR2 as FQNEAQ. J lost 3 bases, V lost 5 bases, and 10 bases had no gene match. CDR3 nucleotide sequence: TGTGCCAGCAGCCCTCAGGTAGGGGGCAACAATCAGCCCCAGCATTTT. Translated: CASSPQVGGNNQPQHF.

The CDR3 nucleotides are TGTGCCAGCAGTCGAGCCGCCTCTAGCGTGAGAGAGCAGTTCTTC. The encoded protein is CASSRAASSVREQFF. The chain uses TRBV7-2 and TRBJ2-1; TRBD2 is a possible D gene (6 bases). V gave up 6 bases and J gave up 10 bases, with 22 bases separating them. The CDR3 runs to 15 residues. From germline, CDR1 is SGHTA and CDR2 FQGNSA.

The rearrangement joins TRBV30 to TRBJ2-7, with 10 bases identical to TRBD1. Looked up from germline, CDR1 is GTSNPN and CDR2 is SVGIG (reference sequence). The CDR3 has 15 residues. V was pared by 0 bases and J by 3 bases, with 5 bases of the junction left unmatched. Here the CDR3 reads CAWSVPGTGVYEQYF. As DNA, the CDR3 is TGTGCCTGGAGTGTCCCTGGGACAGGGGTCTACGAGCAGTACTTC.

In this sample, this clone turned up once. At the DNA level, this CDR3 is encoded by other sequences in the same sample as well. This chain joins TRBV7-3 and TRBJ1-1, with 8 bases lining up with TRBD1. The CDR3 totals 13 residues. The J segment lost 6 bases and the V segment lost 4 bases, leaving 4 bases of the junction unmatched. Germline CDR1 is SGHTA and CDR2 is FQGTGA. The CDR3 DNA follows: TGTGCCAGCAGCTCAACAGGGGGGGCTGAAGCTTTCTTT. It specifies CASSSTGGAEAFF.

In this sample, this clone turned up once. J is TRBJ2-7 and V is TRBV6-1; D gene ambiguous. Germline assignment: CDR1 MNHNS and CDR2 SASEGT. The V end was cut by 2 bases, the J end by 5 bases, with 16 bases between. The CDR3 contains 15 residues. The CDR3 region has the DNA TGTGCCAGCAGTGAAAGGCCAGGTGGGGTGGACGAGCAGTACTTC. Translating gives CASSERPGGVDEQYF.

This sequence joins TRBV7-6 and TRBJ1-1, with D possibly being TRBD1 (6 bases). The CDR3 sequence is 17 residues long. The V gene lost 1 base and the J gene lost 4 bases, with 19 bases spanning the gap. Germline V gene lookup returns CDR1 SGHVS and CDR2 FNYEAQ. The CDR3 loop is CASSLEISGGGGTEAFF. CDR3 in DNA: TGTGCCAGCAGCTTAGAGATTTCGGGAGGAGGGGGCACTGAAGCTTTCTTT.

The chain has TRBV11-1 and TRBJ2-1; D possibly corresponds to TRBD2 (5 bases). The CDR3 extends over 12 amino acids. V was trimmed by 5 bases and J by 11 bases, leaving 13 bases between them. Germline loops: CDR1 SGHAT, CDR2 FQDESV (reference sequence). CDR3 in DNA: TGTGCCAGCAGCCCCCAGGACTTACAGCAGTTCTTC. It translates to CASSPQDLQQFF.

The sample holds one count of this clone. J is TRBJ2-7 and V is TRBV9, with D unclear. This CDR3 contains 13 residues. From germline, CDR1 is SGDLS and CDR2 YYNGEE. The V and J ends lost 0 bases and 6 bases respectively, with 10 bases between them. The CDR3 bases are TGTGCCAGCAGCGTAGAGGTTAGAAGCGAGCAGTACTTC. Protein: CASSVEVRSEQYF.

As concerns this clone: At the DNA level, this CDR3 is encoded by other sequences in the same sample as well. The chain combines TRBV2 with TRBJ1-5; D gene unclear. V gave up 3 bases and J gave up 1 base, with 4 bases separating them. Germline V lookup: CDR1 SNHLY, CDR2 FYNNEI. This CDR3 has 13 residues. CDR3 in amino acids: CASSDRSNQPQHF. Written as DNA, the CDR3 is TGTGCCAGCAGTGACAGAAGCAATCAGCCCCAGCATTTT.

The chain employs TRBV5-5 and TRBJ2-3, with 9 bases matching TRBD2. V gave up 0 bases and J gave up 6 bases; unmatched junction bases: 11. CDR3 size: 17 residues. Germline lookup yields CDR1 SGHKS and CDR2 YYEKEE (reference sequence). Here the CDR3 reads CASSLAPSGTLGDTQYF. In DNA form, the CDR3 reads TGTGCCAGCAGCTTGGCTCCTAGCGGGACCCTAGGGGATACGCAGTATTTT.

This sequence joins TRBV5-1 and TRBJ2-1; 11 bases agree with TRBD2. Germline CDR1 and CDR2: SGHRS and YFSETQ. J lost 7 bases, V lost 0 bases, and 3 bases had no gene match. CDR3 length: 15 amino acids. The CDR3 sequence is CASSLGLAGLNEQFF. The CDR3, as DNA: TGCGCCAGCAGCTTGGGACTAGCGGGATTGAATGAGCAGTTCTTC.

The rearrangement uses TRBV6-5 and TRBJ1-4; D gene ambiguous. The CDR3 is 13 amino acids. The germline gives CDR1 MNHEY, CDR2 SVGAGI. V lost 4 bases, J lost 10 bases, and 13 bases lay in between. The CDR3 loop is CASSSINEGKLFF. CDR3 sequence (DNA): TGTGCCAGCAGTTCGATTAATGAGGGAAAACTGTTTTTT.

This clone was recorded a few times. The chain joins TRBV27 to TRBJ1-2; tentative D call: TRBD1 (5 bases). The germline V gene encodes CDR1 MNHEY and CDR2 SMNVEV (reference sequence). The length of the CDR3 is 15 residues. V lost 6 bases and J 2 bases, leaving 16 bases between the germline ends. The CDR3 sequence is CASSDRDRGNYGYTF. The CDR3 DNA reads TGTGCCAGCAGCGATCGGGACCGAGGAAACTATGGCTACACCTTC.

This chain joins TRBV30 and TRBJ1-1; weak D call: TRBD1 (6 bases). This CDR3 is 14 amino acids long. The V gene's germline CDR1 is GTSNPN and CDR2 SVGIG (reference sequence). Trimming removed 3 bases from V and 3 bases from J, with 14 bases in between. The CDR3 nucleotides are TGTGCCTGGAGACAGGGCATGGGGGACACTGAAGCTTTCTTT. It encodes CAWRQGMGDTEAFF.

The chain is built from TRBV28 and TRBJ1-1; tentatively, D is TRBD1 (6 bases). CDR3 length: 11 amino acids. Deletions cut 5 bases from V and 11 bases from J, with 12 bases between. Per the germline V gene, CDR1 is MDHEN and CDR2 is SYDVKM. The CDR3 DNA reads TGTGCCAGCAGTAGGGACAAGAAGGCTTTCTTT. Its translation: CASSRDKKAFF.

This clone was counted only a few times. V and J are TRBV25-1 and TRBJ2-2; TRBD2 is a possible D gene (6 bases). V lost 5 bases to trimming and J lost 0 bases, with 10 bases between them. Germline assignment: CDR1 MGHDK and CDR2 SYGVNS. This CDR3 has 15 residues. The CDR3 DNA is TGTGCCAGCAGTTCACTAGCCCCGAACACCGGGGAGCTGTTTTTT. Protein sequence: CASSSLAPNTGELFF.

This chain links TRBV19 with TRBJ2-1; 9 bases are a match to TRBD2. V lost 4 bases and J lost 0; bases outside the gene matches: 13. CDR1 and CDR2 (germline): LNHDA, SQIVND (reference sequence). This CDR3 region has 19 residues. CDR3 region: CASSRRPSTSGSSYNEQFF. CDR3 bases: TGTGCCAGTAGTAGAAGGCCCTCGACTAGCGGAAGCTCCTACAATGAGCAGTTCTTC.

The V and J genes are TRBV5-1 and TRBJ1-1; perhaps TRBD1 as D (5 bases). Deletions cut 4 bases from V and 10 bases from J, with 17 bases between. From germline, CDR1 is SGHRS and CDR2 YFSETQ. CDR3 size: 13 residues. In nucleotides, the CDR3 is TGCGCCAGCAGCACTGACAGTTCCGTGGGAGCTTTCTTT. This translates into CASSTDSSVGAFF.

The chain combines TRBV6-1 with TRBJ1-1; D is unresolved. The V gene lost 3 bases and the J gene lost 0 bases, with 5 bases spanning the gap. Germline V gene sequence: CDR1 MNHNS, CDR2 SASEGT. The CDR3 sequence is 13 residues long. CDR3: CASSDKMNTEAFF. The CDR3 bases are TGTGCCAGCAGTGACAAAATGAACACTGAAGCTTTCTTT.

This chain connects TRBV19 to TRBJ1-5, with unresolved D. Trimming left V 6 bases short and J 3 bases short, with 6 bases between. This CDR3 spans 12 amino acids. From germline, CDR1 is LNHDA and CDR2 SQIVND (reference sequence). The CDR3 here is CASRVNNQPQHF. Written as DNA, the CDR3 is TGTGCCAGTAGGGTCAACAATCAGCCCCAGCATTTT.

The chain carries TRBV28 and TRBJ2-2; the D is unclear. CDR1 is MDHEN, CDR2 SYDVKM, per germline. Trimming removed 1 base at V and 3 bases at J, with 3 bases between. The CDR3 length is 13 residues. The CDR3 protein is CASSLFDTGELFF. The CDR3 nucleotides read TGTGCCAGCAGTTTATTTGACACCGGGGAGCTGTTTTTT.

In its sample, this clone was seen once. The chain has TRBV5-1 and TRBJ2-1; weak D call: TRBD2 (6 bases). This CDR3 has 14 amino acids. Germline lookup yields CDR1 SGHRS and CDR2 YFSETQ. Trimming took 5 bases from V and 5 from J, leaving 14 bases between them. The CDR3 here is CASRTRTEDNEQFF. The CDR3 DNA sequence: TGCGCCAGCAGGACTAGGACGGAAGACAATGAGCAGTTCTTC.

This clone was observed once. The J gene is TRBJ2-3, the V gene TRBV4-1; D tentatively fits TRBD1 or TRBD2 (6 bases each). This CDR3 has 20 residues. CDR1 is MGHRA, CDR2 YSYEKL, per germline. V gave up 2 bases and J gave up 0 bases, with 24 bases separating them. CDR3 nucleotide sequence: TGCGCCAGCAGCCAATATAGGGGGGCCGGCGGAAGAGAAAGCACAGATACGCAGTATTTT. It translates to CASSQYRGAGGRESTDTQYF.

This chain joins TRBV6-1 and TRBJ2-1; D might be TRBD2 (5 bases). Germline V gives CDR1 MNHNS, CDR2 SASEGT. The CDR3 is 15 residues long. With 4 bases removed from V and 0 bases from J, the gap between germline ends came to 10 bases. The CDR3 DNA is TGTGCCAGCAGTGTAGCGTTGAGCTCCTACAATGAGCAGTTCTTC. Its translation: CASSVALSSYNEQFF.

The V gene is TRBV27, the J gene TRBJ2-4; TRBD1 or TRBD2 may be the D gene (5 bases each). The germline V and J ends were trimmed by 5 bases and 4 bases, with 33 bases remaining between them. The germline V gene encodes CDR1 MNHEY and CDR2 SMNVEV (reference sequence). The CDR3 is made up of 21 amino acids. The CDR3: CASSPNPYMGSLGTEKNIQYF. The CDR3 nucleotides are TGTGCCAGCAGTCCCAACCCCTACATGGGTTCACTCGGGACGGAAAAAAACATTCAGTACTTC.

This rearrangement joins TRBV4-2 to TRBJ2-3; unclear D gene. This CDR3 is built from 16 residues. V shed 0 bases and J shed 2 bases, with 12 bases lying between them. The germline gives CDR1 LGHNA, CDR2 YNFKEQ. The CDR3 here is CASSQDPYHSTDTQYF. The CDR3 nucleotides are TGTGCCAGCAGCCAAGATCCCTATCATTCCACAGATACGCAGTATTTT.

This sequence joins TRBV2 and TRBJ1-3, with a weak D call TRBD1 (5 bases). Germline loops: CDR1 SNHLY, CDR2 FYNNEI. This CDR3 region has 16 residues. V was pared by 6 bases and J by 0 bases, with 15 bases between. The CDR3 reads CASSERGAISGNTIYF. CDR3 nucleotide sequence: TGTGCCAGCAGCGAGAGGGGCGCTATCTCTGGAAACACCATATATTTT.

This chain links TRBV28 with TRBJ2-7; 7 bases fit TRBD1. The length of the CDR3 is 15 residues. Germline V gene data show CDR1 as MDHEN and CDR2 as SYDVKM. The junction had 10 bases not matched to a gene; V was cut back by 6 bases and J by 2 bases. CDR3 coding DNA: TGTGCCAGCAGCCCCCTGGTAGGGACAGCCTACGAGCAGTACTTC. This sequence encodes CASSPLVGTAYEQYF.

This clone was recorded a few times. CDR3 sequence (DNA): TGTGCCAGCAGCTCCGGGGATGGCTACACCTTC. Translating gives CASSSGDGYTF. The rearrangement links TRBV5-4 to TRBJ1-2; D unclear. This CDR3 is 11 amino acids long. In germline, CDR1 is SGHNT, CDR2 YYREEE (reference sequence). V was shortened by 3 bases and J by 6 bases, with 6 bases between the two germline ends.

The chain joins TRBV7-9 to TRBJ2-1, with 10 bases lining up with TRBD2. Germline V lookup: CDR1 SEHNR, CDR2 FQNEAQ (reference sequence). J was trimmed by 9 bases and V by 6 bases; bases with no gene match: 8. This CDR3 has 14 residues. The CDR3 is CASSRAGGPGEQFF. The DNA for the CDR3 is TGTGCCAGCAGTCGAGCGGGAGGGCCAGGTGAGCAGTTCTTC.